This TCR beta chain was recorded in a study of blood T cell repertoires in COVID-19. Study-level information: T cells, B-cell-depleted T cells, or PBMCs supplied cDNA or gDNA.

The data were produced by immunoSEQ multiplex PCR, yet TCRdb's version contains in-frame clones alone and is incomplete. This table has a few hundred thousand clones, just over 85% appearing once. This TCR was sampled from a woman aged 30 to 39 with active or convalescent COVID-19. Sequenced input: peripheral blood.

This chain's CDR3 is CASSIRGGNYGYTF. CDR3 sequence (DNA): TGTGCCAGCAGCATCCGGGGGGGGAACTATGGCTACACCTTC. This chain joins TRBV11-2 and TRBJ1-2, with D maybe TRBD1 (5 bases). This CDR3 is 14 amino acids long. V gave up 5 bases and J gave up 2 bases, with 12 bases separating them. The germline CDR1 and CDR2 sequences are SGHAT and FQNNGV.